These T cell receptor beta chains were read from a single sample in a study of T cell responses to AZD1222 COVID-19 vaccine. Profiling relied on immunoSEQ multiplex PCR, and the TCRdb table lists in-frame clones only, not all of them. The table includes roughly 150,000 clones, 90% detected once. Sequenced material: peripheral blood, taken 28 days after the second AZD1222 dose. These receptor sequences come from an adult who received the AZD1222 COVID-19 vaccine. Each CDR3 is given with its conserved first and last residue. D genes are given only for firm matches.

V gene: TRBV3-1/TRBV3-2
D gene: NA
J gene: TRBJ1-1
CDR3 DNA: TGTGCCAGCAGCCAAGCACGGAACACTGAAGCTTTCTTT
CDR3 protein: CASSQARNTEAFF

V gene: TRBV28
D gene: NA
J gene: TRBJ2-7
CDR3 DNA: TGTGCCAGCATTGTGACGGGGCCCCCCGGCGCCTACGAGCAGTACTTC
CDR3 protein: CASIVTGPPGAYEQYF

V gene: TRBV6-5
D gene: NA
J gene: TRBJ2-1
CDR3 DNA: TGTGCCAGCTTGGAGCAACAGGGTCACAATGAGCAGTTCTTC
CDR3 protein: CASLEQQGHNEQFF

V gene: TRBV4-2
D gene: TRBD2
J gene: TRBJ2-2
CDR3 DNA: TGTGCCAGCAGCCAAGTAGGCGGGGGAGCCGGGGCCGGGGAGCTGTTTTTT
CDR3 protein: CASSQVGGGAGAGELFF

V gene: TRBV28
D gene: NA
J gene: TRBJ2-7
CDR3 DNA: TGTGCCAGCAGACGAGTACAGGTTAGCTCCTACGAGCAGTACTTC
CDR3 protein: CASRRVQVSSYEQYF

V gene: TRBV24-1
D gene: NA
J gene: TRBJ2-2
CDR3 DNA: TGTGCCACCAGTTTCATTTCCGGGGAGCTGTTTTTT
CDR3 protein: CATSFISGELFF

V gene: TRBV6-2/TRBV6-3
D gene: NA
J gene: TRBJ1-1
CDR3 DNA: TGTGCCAGCAGTTTTGAAGGGGCGAGGGCTTTCTTT
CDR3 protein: CASSFEGARAFF

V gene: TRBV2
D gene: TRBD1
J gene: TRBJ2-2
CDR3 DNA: TGTGCCAGCAGTGGACGGGACAGGTGGCTCGCGAACACCGGGGAGCTGTTTTTT
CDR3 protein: CASSGRDRWLANTGELFF

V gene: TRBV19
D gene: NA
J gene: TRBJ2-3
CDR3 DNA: TGTGCCAGTAGTAAACGGGGCACAGATACGCAGTATTTT
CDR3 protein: CASSKRGTDTQYF

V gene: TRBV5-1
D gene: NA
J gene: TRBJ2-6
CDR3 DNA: TGCGCCAGCAGCTTGGTCGGGGGCGCCTACTCTGGGGCCAACGTCCTGACTTTC
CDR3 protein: CASSLVGGAYSGANVLTF